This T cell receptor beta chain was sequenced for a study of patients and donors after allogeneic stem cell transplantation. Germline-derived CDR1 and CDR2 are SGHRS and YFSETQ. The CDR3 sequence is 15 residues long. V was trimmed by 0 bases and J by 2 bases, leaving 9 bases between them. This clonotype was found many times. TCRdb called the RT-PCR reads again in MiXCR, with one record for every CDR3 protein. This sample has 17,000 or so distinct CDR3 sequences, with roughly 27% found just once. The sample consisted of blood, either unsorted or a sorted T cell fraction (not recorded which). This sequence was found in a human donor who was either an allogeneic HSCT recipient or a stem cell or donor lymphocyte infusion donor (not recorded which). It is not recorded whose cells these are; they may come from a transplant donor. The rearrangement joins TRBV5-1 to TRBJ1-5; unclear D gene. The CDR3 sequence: CASSLDGGGNQPQHF. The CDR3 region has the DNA TGCGCCAGCAGCTTGGATGGTGGAGGCAATCAGCCCCAGCATTTT.